What follows are 2 T cell receptor beta chains derived from one specimen sequenced in a study of PD-1 blockade in classical Hodgkin lymphoma (dated by TCRdb to the early 2020s). Library preparation used the immunoSEQ multiplex PCR assay. TCRdb retrieved this table from immuneACCESS and kept in-frame rearrangements only. Not all clones are present; in checked studies, unresolved V genes account for under half, and no reason is known for the remainder. The sample includes about 25,000 clones, with roughly 80% observed a single time. The ten largest clones add up to around 3.1% of the sample. What this sample's time point label stands for: cycle 4 day 1 (C4D1), after around six weeks of nivolumab. All trial patients had relapsed after autologous stem cell transplantation, with cohorts A, B and C differing in prior brentuximab vedotin exposure. Using a Miltenyi CD4+ T cell isolation kit, CD4+ T cells were purified from thawed PBMCs through magnetic negative selection.

The material sequenced was CD4+ T cells from blood, taken before the fourth cycle of nivolumab. The source is a human donor with classical Hodgkin lymphoma.

This rearrangement joins TRBV5-4 to TRBJ2-3; D is uncertain. The CDR3 extends over 14 amino acids. CDR1 is SGHNT, CDR2 YYREEE, per germline (reference sequence). V was trimmed by 2 bases and J by 2 bases, leaving 9 bases between them. As DNA, the CDR3 is TGTGCCAGCAGCTTAGGCGACCTCACAGATACGCAGTATTTT. Translated, it gives CASSLGDLTDTQYF.

This chain connects TRBV7-2 to TRBJ2-2, with TRBD2 matching over 10 bases. J lost 1 base, V lost 1 base, and 0 bases had no gene match. Germline loops: CDR1 SGHTA, CDR2 FQGNSA. The CDR3 covers 16 residues. The CDR3 nucleotides read TGTGCCAGCAGCTTAGGACTAGCGGGGAACACCGGGGAGCTGTTTTTT. This sequence encodes CASSLGLAGNTGELFF.